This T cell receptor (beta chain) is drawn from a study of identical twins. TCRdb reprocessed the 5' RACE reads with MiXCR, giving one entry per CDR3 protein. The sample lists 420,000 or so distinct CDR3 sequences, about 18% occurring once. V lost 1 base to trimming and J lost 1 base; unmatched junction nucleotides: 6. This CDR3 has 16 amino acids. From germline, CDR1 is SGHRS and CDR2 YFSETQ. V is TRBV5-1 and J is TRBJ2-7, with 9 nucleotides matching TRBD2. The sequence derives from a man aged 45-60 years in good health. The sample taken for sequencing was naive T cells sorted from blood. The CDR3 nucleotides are TGCGCCAGCAGCTTGAAACTAGCGGGTCTTTCCTACGAGCAGTACTTC. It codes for CASSLKLAGLSYEQYF.